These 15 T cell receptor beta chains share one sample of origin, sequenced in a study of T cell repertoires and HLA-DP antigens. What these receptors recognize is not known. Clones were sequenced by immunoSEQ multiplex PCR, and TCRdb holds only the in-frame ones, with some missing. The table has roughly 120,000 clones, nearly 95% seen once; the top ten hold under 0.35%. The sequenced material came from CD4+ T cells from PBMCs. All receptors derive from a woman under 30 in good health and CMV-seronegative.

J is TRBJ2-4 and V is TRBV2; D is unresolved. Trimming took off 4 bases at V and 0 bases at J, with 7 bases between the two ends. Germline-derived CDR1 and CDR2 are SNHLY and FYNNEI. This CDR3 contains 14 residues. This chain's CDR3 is CASSVGLAKNIQYF. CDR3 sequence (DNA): TGTGCCAGCAGTGTCGGGCTAGCCAAAAACATTCAGTACTTC.

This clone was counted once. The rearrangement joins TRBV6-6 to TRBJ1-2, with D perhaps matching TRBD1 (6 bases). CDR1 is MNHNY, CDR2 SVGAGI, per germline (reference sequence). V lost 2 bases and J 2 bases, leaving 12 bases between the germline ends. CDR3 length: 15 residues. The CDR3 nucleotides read TGTGCCAGCAGTTACCGGGAGGGGACAAACTATGGCTACACCTTC. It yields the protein CASSYREGTNYGYTF.

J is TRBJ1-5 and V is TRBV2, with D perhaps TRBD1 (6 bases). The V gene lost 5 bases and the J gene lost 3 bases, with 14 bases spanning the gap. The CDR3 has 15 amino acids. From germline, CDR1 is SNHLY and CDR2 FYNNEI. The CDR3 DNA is TGTGCCAGCAGTATACAGGGACCGGCCAATCAGCCCCAGCATTTT. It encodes CASSIQGPANQPQHF.

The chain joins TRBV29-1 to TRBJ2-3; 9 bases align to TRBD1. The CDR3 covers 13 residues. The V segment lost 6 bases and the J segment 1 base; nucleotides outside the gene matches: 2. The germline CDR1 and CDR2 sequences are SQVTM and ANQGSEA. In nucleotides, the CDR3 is TGCAGCGTGGACAGGGGAGGCACAGATACGCAGTATTTT. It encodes CSVDRGGTDTQYF.

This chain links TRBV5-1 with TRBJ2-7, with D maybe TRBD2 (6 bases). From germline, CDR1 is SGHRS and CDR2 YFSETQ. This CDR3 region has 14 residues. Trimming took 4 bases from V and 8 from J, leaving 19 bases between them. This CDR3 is CASSRWGDQGKQYF. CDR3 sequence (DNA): TGCGCCAGCAGCCGCTGGGGGGATCAGGGCAAGCAGTACTTC.

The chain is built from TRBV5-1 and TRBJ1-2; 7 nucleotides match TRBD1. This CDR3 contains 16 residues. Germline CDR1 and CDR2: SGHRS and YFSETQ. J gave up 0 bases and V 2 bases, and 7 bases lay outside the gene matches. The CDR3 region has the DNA TGCGCCAGCAGCTTAGGGGCGGGACAGCCTAACTATGGCTACACCTTC. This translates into CASSLGAGQPNYGYTF.

In DNA form, the CDR3 reads TGTGCCATCAGTGAACCCCGGGGGGGGTCCTACTACGAGCAGTACTTC. Residues: CAISEPRGGSYYEQYF. V usage is TRBV10-3 and J usage is TRBJ2-7, with 8 bases lining up with TRBD2. This CDR3 spans 16 amino acids. V dropped 3 bases and J dropped 3; count of bases not matched to a gene: 10. Germline CDR1 and CDR2: ENHRY and SYGVKD.

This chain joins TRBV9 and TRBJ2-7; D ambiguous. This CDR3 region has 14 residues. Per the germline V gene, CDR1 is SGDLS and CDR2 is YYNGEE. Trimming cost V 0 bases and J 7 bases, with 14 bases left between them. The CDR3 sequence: CASSVEVYLGEQYV. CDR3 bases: TGTGCCAGCAGCGTAGAGGTCTACCTAGGGGAGCAGTACGTC.

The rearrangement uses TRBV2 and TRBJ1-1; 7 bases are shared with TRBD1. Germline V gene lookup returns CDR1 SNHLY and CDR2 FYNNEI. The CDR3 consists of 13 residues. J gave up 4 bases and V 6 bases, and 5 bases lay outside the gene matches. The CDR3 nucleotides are TGTGCCAGCAGAATCTACAGGGGCACTGAAGCTTTCTTT. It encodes CASRIYRGTEAFF.

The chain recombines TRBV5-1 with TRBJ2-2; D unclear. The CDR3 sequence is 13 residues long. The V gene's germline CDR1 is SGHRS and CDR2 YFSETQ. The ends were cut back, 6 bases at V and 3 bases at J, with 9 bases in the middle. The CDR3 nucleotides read TGCGCCAGCACCAACACCTACACCGGGGAGCTGTTTTTT. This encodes CASTNTYTGELFF. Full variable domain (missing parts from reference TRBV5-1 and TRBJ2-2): KAGVTQTPRYLIKTRGQQVTLSCSPISGHRSVSWYQQTPGQGLQFLFEYFSETQRNKGNFPGRFSGRQFSNSRSEMNVSTLELGDSALYLCASTNTYTGELFFGEGSRLTVL.

This chain's CDR3 is CASSALRTGSGANVLTF. The CDR3 DNA sequence: TGTGCCAGCAGTGCATTACGGACAGGGTCTGGGGCCAACGTCCTGACTTTC. The chain couples TRBV6-1 to TRBJ2-6; 8 positions match TRBD1. CDR1 MNHNS and CDR2 SASEGT come from the germline V gene. V lost 4 bases, J lost 1 base, and 6 bases stayed unmatched. This CDR3 spans 17 amino acids.

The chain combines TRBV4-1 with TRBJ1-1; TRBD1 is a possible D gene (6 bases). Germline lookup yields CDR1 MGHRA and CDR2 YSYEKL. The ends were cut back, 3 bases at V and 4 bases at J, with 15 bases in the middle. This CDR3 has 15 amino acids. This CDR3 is CASSQPPQGTTEAFF. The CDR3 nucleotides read TGCGCCAGCAGCCAGCCCCCACAGGGAACCACTGAAGCTTTCTTT.

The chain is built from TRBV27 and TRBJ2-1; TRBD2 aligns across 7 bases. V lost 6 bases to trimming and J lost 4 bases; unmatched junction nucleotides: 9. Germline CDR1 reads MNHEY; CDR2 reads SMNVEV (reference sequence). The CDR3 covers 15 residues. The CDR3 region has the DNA TGTGCCAGCAGCTTGTTTAAGCGGGAATACAATGAGCAGTTCTTC. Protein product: CASSLFKREYNEQFF.

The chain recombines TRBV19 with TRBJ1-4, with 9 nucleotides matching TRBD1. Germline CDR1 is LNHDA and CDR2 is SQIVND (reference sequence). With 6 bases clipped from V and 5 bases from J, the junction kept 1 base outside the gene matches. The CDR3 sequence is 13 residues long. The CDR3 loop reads CASRDRGNEKLFF. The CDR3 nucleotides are TGTGCCAGTAGGGACAGGGGAAATGAAAAACTGTTTTTT.

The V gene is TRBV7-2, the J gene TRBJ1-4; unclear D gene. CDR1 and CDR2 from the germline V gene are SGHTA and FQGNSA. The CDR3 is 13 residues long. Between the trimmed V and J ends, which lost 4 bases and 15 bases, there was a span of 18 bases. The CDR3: CASSSPGSLLLFF. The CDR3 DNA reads TGTGCCAGCAGCTCCCCAGGCAGCTTATTATTGTTTTTT.